This TCR beta chain was recorded in a study of blood T cell repertoires in COVID-19. In the study overall: There were acute and convalescent COVID-19 samples, and they came from the United States, Italy and Spain.

The table came from immunoSEQ multiplex PCR; TCRdb's copy has only in-frame clones and leaves some out. The sample holds around 270,000 clones, approximately 86% seen once. Trimming cost V 4 bases and J 0 bases; bases outside gene matches: 3. This CDR3 spans 15 amino acids. Germline CDR1 reads SGHRS; CDR2 reads YFSETQ. With regard to this clone: The same CDR3 arises from other DNA sequences in this sample as well.

The source material was peripheral blood. This sequence was found in a human donor with COVID-19, enrolled during active disease. The donor label of this sample is uncertain. The chain recombines TRBV5-1 with TRBJ2-7; 11 bases are a match to TRBD2. In DNA, the CDR3 is TGCGCCAGCAGCAGCCTAGCGGGAGGCTCCTACGAGCAGTACTTC. Translated, it gives CASSSLAGGSYEQYF.